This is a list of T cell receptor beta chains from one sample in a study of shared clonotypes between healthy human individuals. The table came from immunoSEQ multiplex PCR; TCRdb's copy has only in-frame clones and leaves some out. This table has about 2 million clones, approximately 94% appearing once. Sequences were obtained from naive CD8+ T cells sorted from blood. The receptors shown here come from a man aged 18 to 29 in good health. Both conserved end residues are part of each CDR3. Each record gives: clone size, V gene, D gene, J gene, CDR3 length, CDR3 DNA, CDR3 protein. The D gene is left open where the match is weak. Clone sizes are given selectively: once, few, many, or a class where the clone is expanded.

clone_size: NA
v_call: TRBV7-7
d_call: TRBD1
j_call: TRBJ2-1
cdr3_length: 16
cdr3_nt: TGTGCTAGCAGCTTAGCGGACAGGGCACCGAACAATGAGCAGTTCTTC
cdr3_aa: CASSLADRAPNNEQFF

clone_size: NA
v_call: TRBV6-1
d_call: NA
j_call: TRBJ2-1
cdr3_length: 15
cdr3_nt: TGTGCCAGCAGTGACGAGGCGAGCTCCTACAATGAGCAGTTCTTC
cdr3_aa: CASSDEASSYNEQFF

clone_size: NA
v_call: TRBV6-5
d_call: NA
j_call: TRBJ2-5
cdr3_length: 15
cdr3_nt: TGTGCCAGCAGTACCCGGTTCCCGGGGACGGAGACCCAGTACTTC
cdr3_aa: CASSTRFPGTETQYF

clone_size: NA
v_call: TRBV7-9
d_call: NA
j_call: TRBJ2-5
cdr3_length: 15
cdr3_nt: TGTGCCAGCAGATCCAATACAGGGTTCCCAGAGACCCAGTACTTC
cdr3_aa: CASRSNTGFPETQYF

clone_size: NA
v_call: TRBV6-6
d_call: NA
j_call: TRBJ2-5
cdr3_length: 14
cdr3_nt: TGTGCCAGCAAAGATCTGGGGGTGCAAGAGACCCAGTACTTC
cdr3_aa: CASKDLGVQETQYF

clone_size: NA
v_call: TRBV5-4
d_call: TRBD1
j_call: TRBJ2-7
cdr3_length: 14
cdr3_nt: TGTGCCAGCAGCCCAGCGGACAGGTCCTACGAGCAGTACTTC
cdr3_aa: CASSPADRSYEQYF

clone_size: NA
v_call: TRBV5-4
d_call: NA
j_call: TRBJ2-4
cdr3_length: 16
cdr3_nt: TGTGCCAGCAGCCCACTAGGGGGGCTGGGAAAAAACATTCAGTACTTC
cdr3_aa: CASSPLGGLGKNIQYF

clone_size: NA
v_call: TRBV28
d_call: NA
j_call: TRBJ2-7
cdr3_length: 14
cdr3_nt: TGTGCCAGCAGTTTAAGGGACTGGGCCTACGAGCAGTACTTC
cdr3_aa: CASSLRDWAYEQYF

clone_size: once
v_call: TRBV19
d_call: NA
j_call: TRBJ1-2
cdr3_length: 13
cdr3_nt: TGTGCCAGTACCTTGGGGGTAGATTATGGCTACACCTTC
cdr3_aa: CASTLGVDYGYTF

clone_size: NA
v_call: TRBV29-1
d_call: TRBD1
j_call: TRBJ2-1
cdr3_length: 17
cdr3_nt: TGCAGCGTTGAAGGGTTCGGAGGGACAGGGAGTATGAATGAGCAGTTCTTC
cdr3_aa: CSVEGFGGTGSMNEQFF

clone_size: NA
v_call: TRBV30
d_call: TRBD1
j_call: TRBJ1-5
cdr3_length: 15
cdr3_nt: TGTGCCTGGAGTGAGGGACAGGGCTCAGATCAGCCCCAGCATTTT
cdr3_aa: CAWSEGQGSDQPQHF